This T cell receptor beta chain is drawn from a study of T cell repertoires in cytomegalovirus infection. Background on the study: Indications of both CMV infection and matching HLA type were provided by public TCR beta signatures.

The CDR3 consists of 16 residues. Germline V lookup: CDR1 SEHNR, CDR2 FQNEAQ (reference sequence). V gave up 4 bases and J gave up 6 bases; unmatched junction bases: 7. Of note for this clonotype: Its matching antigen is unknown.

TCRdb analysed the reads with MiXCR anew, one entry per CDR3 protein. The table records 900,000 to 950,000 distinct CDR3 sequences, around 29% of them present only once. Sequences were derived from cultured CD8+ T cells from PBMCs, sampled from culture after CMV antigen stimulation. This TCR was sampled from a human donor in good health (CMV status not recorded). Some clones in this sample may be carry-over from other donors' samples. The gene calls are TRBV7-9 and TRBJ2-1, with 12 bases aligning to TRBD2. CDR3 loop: CASSSRLGLAGNEQFF. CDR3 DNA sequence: TGTGCCAGCAGCTCAAGGCTGGGACTAGCGGGCAATGAGCAGTTCTTC.